These 10 T cell receptor beta chains came from one sample sequenced in a study of circulating and synovial CD4+ cells in juvenile arthritis. Clones were sequenced by immunoSEQ multiplex PCR, and TCRdb holds only the in-frame ones, with some missing. The repertoire holds some 33,000 clones, with around 95% as singletons. The sequenced material came from CD4+ T cells from blood. The receptors stem from a human donor with juvenile idiopathic arthritis.

V is TRBV5-8 and J is TRBJ2-1; TRBD1 matches at 9 bases. CDR1 is SGHTS, CDR2 YDEGEE, per germline. This CDR3 spans 17 amino acids. After removal of 1 base from V and 8 bases from J, the junction contained 13 bases not matched to a gene. CDR3 protein: CASSLTGPGQGNDEQFF. CDR3 sequence (DNA): TGTGCCAGCAGCTTGACTGGGCCGGGACAGGGAAATGATGAGCAGTTCTTC. The full variable domain, completed using reference TRBV5-8 and TRBJ2-1, is EAGVTQSPTHLIKTRGQQATLRCSPISGHTSVYWYQQALGLGLQFLLWYDEGEERNRGNFPPRFSGRQFPNYSSELNVNALELEDSALYLCASSLTGPGQGNDEQFFGPGTRLTVL.

Comment on this clone: Distinct nucleotide sequences in the sample also encode this CDR3. The rearrangement uses TRBV7-9 and TRBJ1-2; TRBD1 might be the D (5 bases). The CDR3 is 13 amino acids. CDR1 and CDR2 (germline): SEHNR, FQNEAQ (reference sequence). Deletions cut 0 bases from V and 8 bases from J, with 10 bases between. The CDR3 sequence is CASSLAGVEGYTF. The CDR3 nucleotides are TGTGCCAGCAGCTTAGCAGGGGTAGAAGGCTACACCTTC.

The V gene is TRBV18, the J gene TRBJ2-2; 7 bases are shared with TRBD2. This CDR3 contains 16 residues. V shed 6 bases and J 1 base; nucleotides not matched to a gene: 8. Germline loops: CDR1 KGHSH, CDR2 LQKENI. CDR3 sequence (DNA): TGTGCCAGCTCTACGCAAGGCGGGGGGAACACCGGGGAGCTGTTTTTT. It codes for CASSTQGGGNTGELFF.

This chain links TRBV15 with TRBJ2-3; unclear D gene. This CDR3 region has 14 residues. V was clipped by 5 bases and J by 1 base, with 10 bases between them. The germline gives CDR1 LNHNV, CDR2 YYDKDF (reference sequence). The CDR3 bases are TGTGCCACCAGCTCGCGCCGGGGCACAGATACGCAGTATTTT. Amino acid sequence: CATSSRRGTDTQYF.

The chain links TRBV2 to TRBJ2-3, with 8 bases fitting TRBD1. The trim removed 6 bases at V and 2 bases at J, leaving 4 bases unmatched. Germline CDR1 reads SNHLY; CDR2 reads FYNNEI. This CDR3 has 14 amino acids. The CDR3 nucleotides read TGTGCCAGCAGATTACAGGGGGTCACAGATACGCAGTATTTT. Encoded protein: CASRLQGVTDTQYF.

The sample holds one count of this clone. The V and J genes are TRBV5-3 and TRBJ1-2; D gene unclear. TRBV5-3 carries the ORF label, with uncertain function. CDR3 size: 12 residues. The ends were cut back, 4 bases at V and 8 bases at J, with 12 bases in the middle. CDR3 region: CARSPAANGYTF. The CDR3 DNA reads TGTGCCAGAAGCCCTGCGGCCAACGGCTACACCTTC.

The CDR3: CASTSGGAGEQFF. CDR3 coding DNA: TGTGCCAGCACTAGCGGGGGGGCGGGTGAGCAGTTCTTC. The chain uses TRBV6-6 and TRBJ2-1; TRBD2 agrees at 12 bases. Per germline, CDR1 MNHNY and CDR2 SVGAGI (reference sequence). V was pared by 7 bases and J by 9 bases, with 4 bases of the junction left unmatched. CDR3 length: 13 residues.

The chain is built from TRBV7-2 and TRBJ1-4; weak D call: TRBD1 (5 bases). Trimming took 1 base from V and 4 from J, leaving 7 bases between them. Looked up from germline, CDR1 is SGHTA and CDR2 is FQGNSA. This CDR3 region has 14 residues. The CDR3 DNA reads TGTGCCAGCAGCTTAGGCAGGGTTAATGAAAAACTGTTTTTT. This codes for CASSLGRVNEKLFF.

The chain is built from TRBV2 and TRBJ1-2, with 7 bases that match TRBD1. The CDR3 is 13 residues long. CDR1 SNHLY and CDR2 FYNNEI come from the germline V gene. V was clipped by 4 bases and J by 6 bases; unmatched bases: 5. Here the CDR3 reads CASSVTGFHGYTF. CDR3 nucleotide sequence: TGTGCCAGCAGTGTGACAGGGTTCCATGGCTACACCTTC.

This chain joins TRBV7-2 and TRBJ2-5, with 8 bases lining up with TRBD2. The CDR3 is made up of 16 amino acids. The J segment lost 5 bases and the V segment lost 4 bases, leaving 12 bases of the junction unmatched. Germline lookup yields CDR1 SGHTA and CDR2 FQGNSA. The CDR3 DNA reads as TGTGCCAGCAGCTCCTCCCCCTCCGTAGCGGGGGAGACCCAGTACTTC. This translates into CASSSSPSVAGETQYF.